The 21 T cell receptor beta chains below come from one sample, sequenced in a study of blood T cell repertoires in COVID-19 (dated by TCRdb to 2018 to 2020). The receptor library was made with the immunoSEQ multiplex PCR assay. The table comes from immuneACCESS by way of TCRdb, which keeps in-frame sequences with V and J called. Part of the clones is missing from these tables; in studies checked, under half for an unresolved V gene and the rest for unknown reasons. In all, the sample holds 330,000 or so clones, and roughly 86% of those were seen once. The leading ten clones occupy roughly a tenth of the sample. Sequenced material: peripheral blood. Receptors originate from a young man with COVID-19, enrolled during active disease.

The chain couples TRBV10-1 to TRBJ2-1, with TRBD2 as a possible D gene (5 bases). The CDR3 loop spans 16 amino acids. V was clipped by 7 bases and J by 2 bases, with 18 bases between them. Germline CDR1 reads WNHNN; CDR2 reads SYGVQD (reference sequence). The CDR3 DNA follows: TGCGCCAGCACCCCAACAGAGGGAGCCACCTACAATGAGCAGTTCTTC. It codes for CASTPTEGATYNEQFF.

V gene TRBV5-1 combines with J gene TRBJ2-2; 8 bases match TRBD1. The CDR3 totals 16 residues. Germline trimming cut 6 bases from V and 6 bases from J; bases unmatched to any gene: 13. CDR1 is SGHRS and CDR2 is YFSETQ in the germline V gene. As DNA, the CDR3 is TGCGCCAGCACCTCCCTGAGACAGGGGATCGCCGGGGAGCTGTTTTTT. This sequence encodes CASTSLRQGIAGELFF.

The V call is TRBV5-6, the J call TRBJ2-3, with a weak D call TRBD1 (5 bases). Germline V gene data show CDR1 as SGHDT and CDR2 as YYEEEE. The CDR3 sequence is 16 residues long. The V end lost 0 bases, the J end lost 4 bases, and 15 bases lay between the germline ends. DNA for the CDR3: TGTGCCAGCAGCTTGGGGGCAGGGTTAGGCGCAGATACGCAGTATTTT. Amino acid sequence: CASSLGAGLGADTQYF.

The rearrangement joins TRBV19 to TRBJ2-1; no clear D. V gave up 3 bases and J gave up 4 bases, with 13 bases separating them. CDR1 is LNHDA and CDR2 is SQIVND in the germline V gene (reference sequence). This CDR3 is 15 amino acids long. CDR3 region: CASSMVHPSYNEQFF. CDR3 bases: TGTGCCAGTAGTATGGTCCACCCTAGTTACAATGAGCAGTTCTTC.

The chain couples TRBV27 to TRBJ1-3; 8 bases fit TRBD1. Germline V gives CDR1 MNHEY, CDR2 SMNVEV (reference sequence). The CDR3 sequence is 13 residues long. Unmatched junction bases numbered 0, after V lost 8 bases and J lost 0 bases. This CDR3 is CASGQGSGNTIYF. The CDR3 bases are TGTGCCAGCGGACAGGGCTCTGGAAACACCATATATTTT.

V and J are TRBV20-1 and TRBJ2-5; no clear D gene. V was pared by 6 bases and J by 2 bases, with 7 bases between. The CDR3 length is 11 residues. The germline gives CDR1 DFQATT, CDR2 SNEGSKA (reference sequence). For the CDR3, the DNA is TGCAGTGCAGAGGCGCAAGAGACCCAGTACTTC. The encoded protein is CSAEAQETQYF.

The chain has TRBV7-8 and TRBJ1-6, with D unclear. The length of the CDR3 is 15 residues. The V gene's germline CDR1 is SGHVS and CDR2 FQNEAQ. V shed 1 base and J shed 7 bases, with 11 bases lying between them. CDR3 protein: CASSLERAGNSPLHF. DNA for the CDR3: TGTGCCAGCAGCTTAGAAAGGGCGGGAAATTCACCCCTCCACTTT.

The V gene is TRBV19, the J gene TRBJ2-1; perhaps TRBD1 as D (5 bases). Germline V gene data show CDR1 as LNHDA and CDR2 as SQIVND (reference sequence). The CDR3 runs to 15 residues. With 1 base removed from V and 0 bases from J, the gap between germline ends came to 7 bases. The CDR3 DNA reads TGTGCCAGTAGTATAGGGGGCGGCTCCTACAATGAGCAGTTCTTC. Translated, it gives CASSIGGGSYNEQFF.

The V and J genes are TRBV5-1 and TRBJ2-5; TRBD1 might be the D (6 bases). This CDR3 has 14 residues. The V gene lost 0 bases and the J gene lost 4 bases, with 10 bases spanning the gap. Per germline, CDR1 SGHRS and CDR2 YFSETQ. CDR3 protein: CASSLGGQGETQYF. CDR3 DNA: TGCGCCAGCAGCTTGGGGGGGCAAGGAGAGACCCAGTACTTC.

This clone was found a few times. This chain uses TRBV10-1 with TRBJ2-7; D unclear. The V end lost 3 bases, the J end lost 7 bases, and 22 bases lay between the germline ends. The CDR3 is made up of 16 amino acids. CDR1 WNHNN and CDR2 SYGVQD come from the germline V gene (reference sequence). The CDR3 DNA is TGCGCCAGCAGTGAAAATTGGCGGCATCAAAGGTGGGAGCAGTACTTC. This translates into CASSENWRHQRWEQYF.

A few counts support this clone. The rearrangement uses TRBV7-8 and TRBJ2-5, with TRBD2 as a possible D gene (5 bases). Germline assignment: CDR1 SGHVS and CDR2 FQNEAQ. Trimming removed 5 bases from V and 4 bases from J, with 11 bases in between. The length of the CDR3 is 13 residues. The CDR3 sequence: CASSQEGRETQYF. The CDR3 DNA is TGTGCCAGCAGCCAAGAGGGAAGAGAGACCCAGTACTTC.

This chain connects TRBV6-2 or TRBV6-3 to TRBJ2-2; the D is unclear. The CDR3 consists of 14 residues. Looked up from germline, CDR1 is MNHEY and CDR2 is SVGEGT. The V gene lost 0 bases and the J gene lost 6 bases, with 8 bases spanning the gap. In nucleotides, the CDR3 is TGTGCCAGCAGTTACTCGATCGGTGCCGGGGAGCTGTTTTTT. The encoded protein is CASSYSIGAGELFF.

The chain uses TRBV18 and TRBJ2-7, with 8 bases that match TRBD1. The CDR3 consists of 15 residues. Germline trimming cut 6 bases from V and 4 bases from J; bases unmatched to any gene: 11. The germline CDR1 and CDR2 sequences are KGHSH and LQKENI. The CDR3 is CASSPGTGQEYEQYF. The CDR3 DNA is TGTGCCAGCTCCCCTGGGACAGGACAAGAATACGAGCAGTACTTC.

The rearrangement uses TRBV4-3 and TRBJ2-3; the match to TRBD2 covers 7 bases. This CDR3 comprises 17 residues. Germline lookup yields CDR1 LGHNA and CDR2 YSLEER. Unmatched junction bases numbered 9, after V lost 0 bases and J lost 3 bases. The CDR3 loop reads CASSQDLLAERTDTQYF. The CDR3 DNA reads as TGCGCCAGCAGCCAAGATCTTCTAGCGGAGAGAACAGATACGCAGTATTTT.

The genes are TRBV10-3 and TRBJ2-3; 10 bases fit TRBD1. Trimming at V came to 0 bases and at J to 5 bases, leaving 2 bases not matched to a gene. This CDR3 has 15 residues. The germline CDR1 and CDR2 sequences are ENHRY and SYGVKD. CDR3 region: CAISESTGGVDTQYF. CDR3 DNA sequence: TGTGCCATCAGTGAGTCGACAGGGGGCGTAGATACGCAGTATTTT.

This clone was observed a handful of times. The chain uses TRBV6-6 and TRBJ1-6; no clear D gene. V gave up 0 bases and J gave up 8 bases, with 8 bases separating them. Germline assignment: CDR1 MNHNY and CDR2 SVGAGI (reference sequence). The CDR3 extends over 14 amino acids. CDR3 in amino acids: CASSYSLGDSPLHF. The CDR3 coding sequence is TGTGCCAGCAGTTACTCGCTGGGAGATTCACCCCTCCACTTT.

The V gene is TRBV10-3, the J gene TRBJ1-3, with TRBD1 matching over 7 bases. This CDR3 has 16 residues. The V gene end was trimmed by 3 bases and the J gene end by 0 bases; junction bases not matched to a gene: 5. Per germline, CDR1 ENHRY and CDR2 SYGVKD. CDR3: CAISDLSGGSGNTIYF. In nucleotides, the CDR3 is TGTGCCATCAGTGACCTATCAGGGGGCTCTGGAAACACCATATATTTT.

The CDR3 DNA reads as TGTGCCAGCAGCAAAGACGGGGGAGCCAGCTCCTACAATGAGCAGTTCTTC. Amino acid sequence: CASSKDGGASSYNEQFF. This chain connects TRBV21-1 to TRBJ2-1; the table's TRBD2 call for D was not verified on the DNA. TRBV21-1 is shown as a pseudogene. The CDR3 extends over 17 amino acids.

About this clone itself: The identical CDR3 is also encoded by other nucleotide sequences in the sample. The gene calls are TRBV5-6 and TRBJ1-3; D remains ambiguous. V was trimmed by 0 bases and J by 0 bases, leaving 4 bases between them. The CDR3 has 14 amino acids. Germline-derived CDR1 and CDR2 are SGHDT and YYEEEE. CDR3 coding DNA: TGTGCCAGCAGCTTGGCAGGCTCTGGAAACACCATATATTTT. Its translation is CASSLAGSGNTIYF.

The J gene is TRBJ2-7, the V gene TRBV18; D remains ambiguous. Between the trimmed V and J ends, which lost 3 bases and 3 bases, there was a span of 12 bases. CDR1 KGHSH and CDR2 LQKENI come from the germline V gene. CDR3 length: 14 amino acids. This CDR3 reads CASSPSEADYEQYF. CDR3 DNA: TGTGCCAGCTCACCTTCTGAGGCCGACTACGAGCAGTACTTC.

The chain uses TRBV6-2 or TRBV6-3 and TRBJ1-5, with 10 positions matching TRBD1. CDR3 length: 16 amino acids. Trimming took 6 bases from V and 1 from J; bases not matched to a gene: 6. CDR1 and CDR2 (germline): MNHEY, SVGEGT. The CDR3 coding sequence is TGTGCCAGCAGCTTCGGGACAGGGGTCAGCAATCAGCCCCAGCATTTT. Translating gives CASSFGTGVSNQPQHF.